A selection of T cell receptor beta chains follows, all from one sample in a study of radiotherapy plus CTLA-4 blockade in lung cancer. TCRdb keeps only in-frame clones here, not all; method: immunoSEQ multiplex PCR. The table lists some 70,000 clones, 65% to 80% of them singletons, with 8.5% to 10% in the top ten. The input for sequencing was peripheral blood, taken from a patient treated with radiotherapy plus ipilimumab. These receptors all come from a human donor with non-small cell lung cancer who had a complete response to radiotherapy plus ipilimumab. CDR3s include the opening cysteine and the closing phenylalanine or tryptophan. The D gene is left open where the match is weak. Size is stated for part of the rows, as once, few or many counts, or as a class when the clone is expanded.

>TRBJ2-5|TRBV2|-|TRBD2
TGTGCCAGCAGTGAAAGTGGGGGAGGGGTAGAGACCCAGTACTTC
CASSESGGGVETQYF
>TRBJ2-1|TRBV6-5|-|TRBD2
TGTGCCAGCAGTTACCCCGGGACTAGCGGGAGGGGTGAGCAGTTCTTC
CASSYPGTSGRGEQFF
>TRBJ1-1|TRBV30|-|-
TGTGCCTGGAGTGTACAAAAGAACACTGAAGCTTTCTTT
CAWSVQKNTEAFF
>TRBJ1-3|TRBV5-1|-|-
TGCGCCAGCAAAGAGGAGGGGGCTGGAAACACCATATATTTT
CASKEEGAGNTIYF
>TRBJ1-1|TRBV27|-|-
TGTGCCAGCAGTTTGTATGGGAACACTGAAGCTTTCTTT
CASSLYGNTEAFF
>TRBJ1-3|TRBV6-5|-|-
TGTGCCAGCAGGAGGTCCTCTGGAAACACCATATATTTT
CASRRSSGNTIYF
>TRBJ2-2|TRBV9|-|TRBD1
TGTGCCAGCAGCGTCGACAGGGATCGTCCCGGGGAGCTGTTTTTT
CASSVDRDRPGELFF
>TRBJ1-2|TRBV10-2|-|-
TGCGCCAGCAGTGAGGGGGCGTTGTCGTATGGCTACACCTTC
CASSEGALSYGYTF
>TRBJ2-3|TRBV27|-|-
TGTGCCAGCGCCCTCACAGATACGCAGTATTTT
CASALTDTQYF
>TRBJ2-5|TRBV7-2|-|-
TGTGCCAGCAGCTTTGAGATACAAGAGACCCAGTACTTC
CASSFEIQETQYF
>TRBJ1-4|TRBV20-1|-|-
TGCAGTGCTAGAAGGACGGAGAAACTGTTTTTT
CSARRTEKLFF
>TRBJ1-3|TRBV7-9|-|-
TGTGCCAGCAGCTTAGTTGCGGGACGACTCGGAAGGACTGGAAACACCATATATTTT
CASSLVAGRLGRTGNTIYF
>TRBJ1-2|TRBV6-5|-|-
TGTGCCACCACACGGGGGCCTAACTATGGCTACACCTTC
CATTRGPNYGYTF
>TRBJ1-2|TRBV7-2|-|TRBD1
TGTGCCAGCAGCTATAGACAGGGCGTCGGCTACACCTTC
CASSYRQGVGYTF
>TRBJ2-2|TRBV5-4|few|-
TGTGCCAGCAGCGAAGGATATAAGCCCGGGGAGCTGTTTTTT
CASSEGYKPGELFF
>TRBJ1-4|TRBV9|-|-
TGTGCCAGCAGCGTAGGAGGGTTGCGGGAAAAACTGTTTTTT
CASSVGGLREKLFF
>TRBJ1-2|TRBV6-5|-|-
TGTGCCAGCAGTTACTCGAGTACAGCCTATGGCTACACCTTC
CASSYSSTAYGYTF
>TRBJ2-3|TRBV5-1|once|-
TGCGCCAGCAGCCCCGGTGGGGCTTCGACAGATACGCAGTATTTT
CASSPGGASTDTQYF
>TRBJ2-4|TRBV6-5|few|-
TGTGCCAGCAGATCGTTACAGCAATTTAGCAACATTCAGTACTTC
CASRSLQQFSNIQYF
>TRBJ2-4|TRBV7-2|once|TRBD1
TGTGCCAGCAGCCCCGACAGGGTCAAAAACATTCAGTACTTC
CASSPDRVKNIQYF
>TRBJ2-5|TRBV18|-|TRBD2
TGTGCCAGCTCAAGGACTAGCGGGACCCAAGAGACCCAGTACTTC
CASSRTSGTQETQYF
>TRBJ1-4|TRBV6-1|-|-
TGTGCCAGCAGTGGGGGACGCACTAATGAAAAACTGTTTTTT
CASSGGRTNEKLFF
>TRBJ1-5|TRBV7-6|-|-
TGTGCCAGCAGTTTGGGGTATGGCAATCAGCCCCAGCATTTT
CASSLGYGNQPQHF
>TRBJ2-3|TRBV30|-|-
TGTGCCTGGAGTCGTCCAGATACGCAGTATTTT
CAWSRPDTQYF
>TRBJ2-1|TRBV7-6|-|TRBD1
TGTGCCAGCAGCTCCGCCTTTCGACAGGGGGGAGGTGAGCAGTTCTTC
CASSSAFRQGGGEQFF
>TRBJ2-6|TRBV18|-|-
TGTGCCAGCTCACCAAGTGGGGCCAACGTCCTGACTTTC
CASSPSGANVLTF
>TRBJ2-7|TRBV5-4|-|TRBD1
TGTGCCAGCAGCATACAGGGGGCAGAAGAGCAGTACTTC
CASSIQGAEEQYF
>TRBJ2-1|TRBV7-2|-|TRBD2
TGTGCCAGCAGCTTAGAAGGGACTAGCGTTAACAATGAGCAGTTCTTC
CASSLEGTSVNNEQFF
>TRBJ2-2|TRBV12-5|-|-
TGTGCTAGTGGTTTGGTGCACAGCTCCACCGGGGAGCTGTTTTTT
CASGLVHSSTGELFF